The 31 T cell receptor beta chains below were found in one sample sequenced in a study of blood T cell repertoires in COVID-19. Repertoires were generated with immunoSEQ multiplex PCR, while TCRdb's copy carries only in-frame clones and drops some. The table records roughly 75,000 clones, approximately 80% of them present only once. Specimen: peripheral blood. The source of these receptors is a man aged 45-65 years with COVID-19, enrolled during active disease.

The rearrangement uses TRBV10-3 and TRBJ2-7; D is perhaps TRBD1 (8 bases). CDR3 size: 14 residues. Germline-derived CDR1 and CDR2 are ENHRY and SYGVKD. The V gene lost 4 bases and the J gene lost 9 bases, with 19 bases spanning the gap. As DNA, the CDR3 is TGTGCCATCAGTGGGGGGGGACAGGAACGAGGGCAGTACTTC. Protein product: CAISGGGQERGQYF.

The J gene is TRBJ1-4, the V gene TRBV28, with D unclear. CDR1 and CDR2 from the germline V gene are MDHEN and SYDVKM. CDR3 length: 13 amino acids. V lost 8 bases and J lost 2, with 9 bases in between. CDR3 in DNA: TGTGCCAGCGTAACCGGGACTAATGAAAAACTGTTTTTT. It is translated as CASVTGTNEKLFF.

This clone was seen once. The gene calls are TRBV2 and TRBJ1-3, with 9 bases identical to TRBD1. Unmatched junction bases numbered 6, after V lost 7 bases and J lost 2 bases. The CDR3 runs 15 residues. Germline values: CDR1 SNHLY, CDR2 FYNNEI. The CDR3 reads CASTTGGSPGNTIYF. CDR3 in DNA: TGTGCCAGCACCACAGGGGGCTCCCCTGGAAACACCATATATTTT.

This sequence joins TRBV9 and TRBJ2-1, with D perhaps TRBD2 (6 bases). In germline, CDR1 is SGDLS, CDR2 YYNGEE. This CDR3 has 13 residues. The V end was cut by 3 bases, the J end by 8 bases, with 12 bases between. Here the CDR3 reads CASSAILAHEQFF. DNA of the CDR3: TGTGCCAGCAGCGCCATACTAGCCCATGAGCAGTTCTTC.

The V gene is TRBV7-2, the J gene TRBJ2-7, with 10 nucleotides matching TRBD1. The CDR3 loop spans 15 amino acids. Germline assignment: CDR1 SGHTA and CDR2 FQGNSA. The junction had 7 bases not matched to a gene; V was cut back by 5 bases and J by 3 bases. The CDR3 DNA follows: TGTGCCAGCAGCAACGGTGGACAGGGGGGCTACGAGCAGTACTTC. It is translated as CASSNGGQGGYEQYF.

The chain has TRBV19 and TRBJ2-3; TRBD2 matches at 10 bases. The CDR3 runs 20 residues. The V and J ends lost 3 bases and 1 base, in that order; junction bases with no gene match: 16. CDR1 and CDR2 (germline): LNHDA, SQIVND (reference sequence). The chain's CDR3 is CASSIEASGRRGSRTDTQYF. CDR3 sequence (DNA): TGTGCCAGTAGTATTGAGGCTAGCGGGAGACGGGGTTCGCGCACAGATACGCAGTATTTT. Looking up the rest from reference TRBV19 and TRBJ2-3 gives the full variable domain: DGGITQSPKYLFRKEGQNVTLSCEQNLNHDAMYWYRQDPGQGLRLIYYSQIVNDFQKGDIAEGYSVSREKKESFPLTVTSAQKNPTAFYLCASSIEASGRRGSRTDTQYFGPGTRLTVL.

The chain recombines TRBV6-5 with TRBJ2-2; 7 bases map to TRBD1. Germline CDR1 is MNHEY and CDR2 is SVGAGI. CDR3 length: 16 amino acids. The V gene end was trimmed by 2 bases and the J gene end by 0 bases; junction bases not matched to a gene: 3. The CDR3 DNA is TGTGCCAGCAGTTACGGGACAGCCTCGAACACCGGGGAGCTGTTTTTT. It translates to CASSYGTASNTGELFF.

J is TRBJ2-3 and V is TRBV5-1; TRBD1 agrees at 11 bases. This CDR3 region has 14 residues. The V segment lost 5 bases and the J segment 5 bases; nucleotides outside the gene matches: 4. Per the germline V gene, CDR1 is SGHRS and CDR2 is YFSETQ. Written as DNA, the CDR3 is TGCGCCAGCAGGCGGGACAGGGGGAGAGATACGCAGTATTTT. It is translated as CASRRDRGRDTQYF.

This sequence joins TRBV5-5 and TRBJ2-1; D remains unclear. The V gene lost 0 bases and the J gene lost 4 bases, with 8 bases spanning the gap. In germline, CDR1 is SGHKS, CDR2 YYEKEE (reference sequence). There are 14 residues in the CDR3. The CDR3 here is CASSLDSGYNEQFF. CDR3 nucleotide sequence: TGTGCCAGCAGCTTGGATTCGGGTTACAATGAGCAGTTCTTC.

The rearrangement uses TRBV10-2 and TRBJ2-5, with TRBD1 as a possible D gene (6 bases). Trimming cost V 6 bases and J 2 bases, with 13 bases left between them. The CDR3 extends over 14 amino acids. The germline gives CDR1 WSHSY, CDR2 SAAADI. CDR3 residues: CASRGTRRQETQYF. The CDR3, as DNA: TGCGCCAGCAGAGGGACACGGCGGCAAGAGACCCAGTACTTC.

This chain links TRBV2 with TRBJ1-1, with 7 bases matching TRBD1. The germline V gene has CDR1 SNHLY and CDR2 FYNNEI. Germline trimming cut 2 bases from V and 0 bases from J; bases unmatched to any gene: 12. CDR3 length: 18 residues. CDR3 sequence (DNA): TGTGCCAGCAGTGAAAATAGGGACAGTTTTGGCCTGAACACTGAAGCTTTCTTT. Translating gives CASSENRDSFGLNTEAFF.

The chain has TRBV4-2 and TRBJ2-1, with TRBD2 matching over 7 bases. CDR3 length: 15 amino acids. From germline, CDR1 is LGHNA and CDR2 YNFKEQ. Trimming removed 0 bases from V and 9 bases from J; junction bases left unmatched: 8. The chain's CDR3 is CASSQERTSRVEQFF. DNA of the CDR3: TGTGCCAGCAGCCAAGAGCGGACTAGTCGAGTTGAGCAGTTCTTC.

The rearrangement uses TRBV7-2 and TRBJ2-5, with D maybe TRBD2 (5 bases). V dropped 5 bases and J dropped 5 bases, with 24 bases sitting between them. Germline values: CDR1 SGHTA, CDR2 FQGNSA. The CDR3 contains 17 residues. CDR3 in amino acids: CASSPFPRAKLGETQYF. The CDR3 region has the DNA TGTGCCAGCAGCCCCTTTCCCCGTGCGAAACTAGGGGAGACCCAGTACTTC. The full variable domain, in which reference TRBV7-2 and TRBJ2-5 provide the parts outside the CDR3, is GAGVSQSPSNKVTEKGKDVELRCDPISGHTALYWYRQSLGQGLEFLIYFQGNSAPDKSGLPSDRFSAERTGGSVSTLTIQRTQQEDSAVYLCASSPFPRAKLGETQYFGPGTRLLVL.

V usage is TRBV28 and J usage is TRBJ2-1; no clear D gene. The CDR3 is made up of 15 amino acids. The germline V gene encodes CDR1 MDHEN and CDR2 SYDVKM. V lost 2 bases and J lost 4, with 12 bases in between. For the CDR3, the DNA is TGTGCCAGCAGTTTAAGTCAGGCGAATTACAATGAGCAGTTCTTC. Translation: CASSLSQANYNEQFF.

The chain has TRBV23-1 and TRBJ2-3, with 11 nucleotides matching TRBD2. TRBV23-1 is flagged as an ORF with uncertain function. Trimming at V came to 2 bases and at J to 4 bases, leaving 23 bases not matched to a gene. This CDR3 has 22 residues. The CDR3 DNA reads as TGCGCCAGCAGTCAAACGGGACTAGCGGACGGCGTCTCCCAACAGAAACCAGATACGCAGTATTTT. Translating it yields CASSQTGLADGVSQQKPDTQYF.

The V gene is TRBV4-3, the J gene TRBJ2-4, with TRBD2 identical over 9 bases. From germline, CDR1 is LGHNA and CDR2 YSLEER. This CDR3 has 18 amino acids. The V segment lost 1 base and the J segment 2 bases; nucleotides outside the gene matches: 9. The DNA for the CDR3 is TGCGCCAGCAGCCAAGGGAAAGTCAGCGGGAGGCCCAAAAACATTCAGTACTTC. Translated: CASSQGKVSGRPKNIQYF.

This chain uses TRBV6-5 with TRBJ2-1; D unresolved. This CDR3 spans 15 amino acids. Trimming removed 8 bases from V and 0 bases from J, with 14 bases in between. Per germline, CDR1 MNHEY and CDR2 SVGAGI. The CDR3 DNA reads TGTGCCAGCGGGCCCAGTCATAGCTCCTACAATGAGCAGTTCTTC. This sequence encodes CASGPSHSSYNEQFF.

V is TRBV29-1 and J is TRBJ2-3, with 13 bases fitting TRBD2. The trim removed 6 bases at V and 2 bases at J, leaving 8 bases unmatched. The CDR3 length is 16 residues. Looked up from germline, CDR1 is SQVTM and CDR2 is ANQGSEA. CDR3 nucleotide sequence: TGCAGCGTCGTACTAGGGACTAGCGGGGCCACAGATACGCAGTATTTT. It encodes CSVVLGTSGATDTQYF.

The rearrangement joins TRBV5-6 to TRBJ2-5; D remains unclear. Germline V gene data show CDR1 as SGHDT and CDR2 as YYEEEE. This CDR3 is built from 15 residues. The V gene lost 0 bases and the J gene lost 4 bases, with 13 bases spanning the gap. CDR3 nucleotide sequence: TGTGCCAGCAGCTTGGCGGTTGGTGCTCGAGAGACCCAGTACTTC. Translation gives CASSLAVGARETQYF.

The rearrangement links TRBV18 to TRBJ2-1, with 14 bases lining up with TRBD2. The trim removed 5 bases at V and 2 bases at J, leaving 5 bases unmatched. The germline V gene encodes CDR1 KGHSH and CDR2 LQKENI. The CDR3 covers 17 residues. DNA for the CDR3: TGTGCCAGCTCATTCGAGACTAGCGGGAGGGCCTACAATGAGCAGTTCTTC. Translation gives CASSFETSGRAYNEQFF.

The chain combines TRBV2 with TRBJ2-7; D is uncertain. Germline values: CDR1 SNHLY, CDR2 FYNNEI. The CDR3 loop spans 12 amino acids. V shed 9 bases and J shed 2 bases, with 11 bases lying between them. CDR3 region: CASLTRTYEQYF. For the CDR3, the DNA is TGTGCCAGTTTGACAAGAACCTACGAGCAGTACTTC.

The chain carries TRBV6-8 and TRBJ1-5, with 7 bases aligning to TRBD1. J lost 0 bases, V lost 4 bases, and 12 bases had no gene match. CDR3 size: 18 residues. Germline CDR1 MNHGY, CDR2 SAAAGT. The CDR3 protein is CASSWADRQQNSNQPQHF. DNA for the CDR3: TGTGCCAGCAGTTGGGCGGACAGGCAACAAAATAGCAATCAGCCCCAGCATTTT.

The chain couples TRBV4-2 to TRBJ1-6; 8 bases fit TRBD1. CDR3 size: 17 residues. The germline gives CDR1 LGHNA, CDR2 YNFKEQ. V trimming: 0 bases; J trimming: 6 bases; junction bases outside the gene matches: 7. CDR3 coding DNA: TGTGCCAGCAGCCAAGATCTTACAGGGGGTCGTAATTCACCCCTCCACTTT. Amino acids: CASSQDLTGGRNSPLHF.

The chain has TRBV28 and TRBJ2-5; 11 bases line up with TRBD1. Germline-derived CDR1 and CDR2 are MDHEN and SYDVKM. This CDR3 spans 15 amino acids. V shed 5 bases, J shed 5 bases, and the junction held 7 bases outside the gene matches. The CDR3 reads CASSTWTGGDETQYF. The CDR3 bases are TGTGCCAGCAGTACCTGGACAGGGGGCGACGAGACCCAGTACTTC.

This chain links TRBV7-8 with TRBJ1-5; 9 nucleotides match TRBD1. CDR1 and CDR2 from the germline V gene are SGHVS and FQNEAQ. This CDR3 region has 16 residues. V was pared by 2 bases and J by 6 bases, with 8 bases of the junction left unmatched. CDR3 DNA sequence: TGTGCCAGCAGCTTATTACAGGGGGCGGTAGGTCAGCCCCAGCATTTT. It encodes CASSLLQGAVGQPQHF.

V and J are TRBV10-2 and TRBJ2-7; 9 bases fit TRBD1. This CDR3 spans 14 amino acids. The J segment lost 2 bases and the V segment lost 7 bases, leaving 6 bases of the junction unmatched. CDR1 and CDR2 (germline): WSHSY, SAAADI. For the CDR3, the DNA is TGCGCCAGCAATTATGGACAGGGGCCCTACGAGCAGTACTTC. Amino acid sequence: CASNYGQGPYEQYF.

This rearrangement joins TRBV10-2 to TRBJ2-7; TRBD2 might be the D (6 bases). Germline V gene sequence: CDR1 WSHSY, CDR2 SAAADI. Trimming removed 4 bases at V and 2 bases at J, with 15 bases between. The CDR3 extends over 15 amino acids. The CDR3 DNA sequence: TGCGCCAGCAGTGCCCAAGCGGGCCTGACCTACGAGCAGTACTTC. This encodes CASSAQAGLTYEQYF.

This sequence joins TRBV20-1 and TRBJ2-7, with D possibly being TRBD2 (5 bases). The V end lost 3 bases, the J end lost 3 bases, and 15 bases lay between the germline ends. CDR1 and CDR2 from the germline V gene are DFQATT and SNEGSKA (reference sequence). This CDR3 has 14 residues. Here the CDR3 reads CSASSFRDGYEQYF. Written as DNA, the CDR3 is TGCAGTGCTAGTTCCTTCCGGGATGGCTACGAGCAGTACTTC.

The chain uses TRBV27 and TRBJ1-1, with 9 bases lining up with TRBD1. In germline, CDR1 is MNHEY, CDR2 SMNVEV (reference sequence). The CDR3 is 18 amino acids. With 0 bases clipped from V and 1 base from J, the junction kept 9 bases outside the gene matches. The CDR3 region is CASSLSAGQGSGNTEAFF. The CDR3 coding sequence is TGTGCCAGCAGTTTATCCGCGGGACAGGGAAGCGGGAACACTGAAGCTTTCTTT.

The chain joins TRBV30 to TRBJ1-3, with D possibly being TRBD1 (5 bases). Looked up from germline, CDR1 is GTSNPN and CDR2 is SVGIG (reference sequence). The CDR3 consists of 15 residues. The germline V and J ends were trimmed by 2 bases and 8 bases, with 19 bases remaining between them. This CDR3 reads CAWSLLGGRRDTIYF. The CDR3 bases are TGTGCCTGGAGTCTCCTGGGGGGTAGGAGGGACACCATATATTTT.

The V call is TRBV6-5, the J call TRBJ2-7; 12 nucleotides match TRBD2. The CDR3 sequence is 15 residues long. Trimming took 7 bases from V and 6 from J; bases not matched to a gene: 10. Germline V gene data show CDR1 as MNHEY and CDR2 as SVGAGI. CDR3 amino acids: CASKRLAGGPGEQYF. In DNA form, the CDR3 reads TGTGCCAGCAAGCGGCTAGCGGGAGGGCCAGGCGAGCAGTACTTC.